This T cell receptor (beta chain) was obtained from a study of sequential checkpoint blockade in melanoma. Study at large: Arm A got nivolumab then ipilimumab; arm B the reverse, 1:1. Each arm's sequence ended with maintenance nivolumab.

The CDR3 runs 19 residues. V was pared by 1 base and J by 0 bases, with 6 bases of the junction left unmatched. Germline CDR1 is SGHVS and CDR2 is FQNEAQ. Sequencing used immunoSEQ multiplex PCR; TCRdb keeps in-frame clones, though not all of them. The sample holds around 13,000 clones; under 80% are singletons and the top ten take more than 20%. The treatment denotes: randomized to nivolumab then ipilimumab (arm A) or the reverse (arm B). No patient had prior DNA-damaging chemotherapy. From thawed PBMCs, live CD3+CD8+ cells negative for CD19 and CD56 were sorted. This clonotype originated in a human donor with melanoma. The sequencing here drew on CD8+ T cells sorted from blood (inferred from file names), taken from a patient given nivolumab and ipilimumab in sequence. The chain joins TRBV7-8 to TRBJ2-3; 14 bases are shared with TRBD2. CDR3 coding DNA: TGTGCCAGCAGCTTAGGACTAGCGGGAGGGCCGATCAGCACAGATACGCAGTATTTT. As protein: CASSLGLAGGPISTDTQYF.